The present entry profiles one T cell receptor (beta chain) with its context. Its antigen is still unknown. Sequencing used immunoSEQ multiplex PCR; TCRdb keeps in-frame clones, though not all of them. The table includes 100,000 to 120,000 clones, roughly 90% detected once. V dropped 6 bases and J dropped 12 bases, with 12 bases sitting between them. The germline V gene encodes CDR1 MNHEY and CDR2 SMNVEV (reference sequence). This CDR3 comprises 12 residues. Regarding time point: week 11, during vaccination. Topical imiquimod was applied with each vaccine dose, which held 300 ug of mutant IDH1 20-mer peptide. The data were taken from a study of a mutant IDH1 vaccine in newly diagnosed glioma. Study overall: In weeks 1, 3, 5, 7, 11, 15, 19 and 23, patients were vaccinated. Vaccination followed radiotherapy alone by 4-6 weeks, or accompanied temozolomide cycles.

This sample comprised PBMCs, obtained from a glioma patient whose treatment included an IDH1 peptide vaccine. This clonotype was obtained from a woman aged 45-65 years with glioma. The gene calls are TRBV27 and TRBJ1-6, with D maybe TRBD1 (5 bases). The CDR3 region is CASSPPGGPLHF. The DNA for the CDR3 is TGTGCCAGCAGCCCCCCCGGGGGACCCCTCCACTTT.